This TCR beta chain was profiled in a study of T cell responses to AZD1222 COVID-19 vaccine. Looking at the study overall: Second doses at about 4 or about 12 weeks were pooled. Points from the study as a whole: Unmutated variant regions are reportedly the target of nearly half of TCRs that are spike-specific. Donors in the cohort were predominantly white British and more often female, and clonal diversity was possibly underestimated.

For this clone: Its cognate antigen is unknown.

Only in-frame clones appear in the TCRdb table, and some are missing; sequencing was by immunoSEQ multiplex PCR. This table has about 120,000 clones, 80% to 90% appearing once. CDR3 size: 13 residues. Germline lookup yields CDR1 SGHDN and CDR2 FVKESK. Trimming stripped 4 bases from V and 9 bases from J, with 14 bases between. Sequenced here: peripheral blood, sampled on day 0 of AZD1222 vaccination. The sequence derives from an adult in good health. The rearrangement joins TRBV14 to TRBJ2-3; no clear D. The CDR3 DNA sequence: TGTGCCAGCAGCCCGAGCGTTAGGAACACGCAGTATTTT. This translates into CASSPSVRNTQYF.